These T cell receptor beta chains were read from a single sample in a study of blood T cell repertoires in COVID-19. This table comes from immunoSEQ multiplex PCR, and its TCRdb copy is limited to in-frame clones, with some not included. The sample has around 60,000 clones, about 74% seen once; the top ten hold approximately 30%. Input material: peripheral blood. These receptors originate from a woman aged 80 or over with acute or convalescent COVID-19. Each CDR3 is given with its conserved first and last residue. The D gene is left open where the match is weak. Clone size is stated in some rows and not others, as once, few, many or a class when expanded.

d_gene: TRBD1
len: 16
j_gene: TRBJ1-3
abundance: .
v_gene: TRBV7-6
CDR3aa: CASSLRIGQGGNTIYF
CDR3nt: TGTGCCAGCAGCTTACGGATCGGACAGGGAGGAAACACCATATATTTT

d_gene: .
len: 12
j_gene: TRBJ1-1
abundance: many
v_gene: TRBV28
CDR3aa: CASSSGDTEAFF
CDR3nt: TGTGCCAGCAGTTCAGGGGACACTGAAGCTTTCTTT

d_gene: TRBD1
len: 16
j_gene: TRBJ1-1
abundance: few
v_gene: TRBV7-2
CDR3aa: CASSLALRQGASEAFF
CDR3nt: TGTGCCAGCAGCTTAGCGCTCCGACAGGGGGCATCCGAAGCTTTCTTT

d_gene: .
len: 16
j_gene: TRBJ1-5
abundance: few
v_gene: TRBV5-1
CDR3aa: CASSPGGQMSNQPQHF
CDR3nt: TGCGCCAGCAGCCCGGGGGGCCAAATGAGCAATCAGCCCCAGCATTTT

d_gene: .
len: 16
j_gene: TRBJ1-5
abundance: .
v_gene: TRBV18
CDR3aa: CASSPDPGDSNQPQHF
CDR3nt: TGTGCCAGCTCACCAGATCCGGGGGATAGCAATCAGCCCCAGCATTTT

d_gene: .
len: 15
j_gene: TRBJ1-4
abundance: .
v_gene: TRBV28
CDR3aa: CASSLGDTSNEKLFF
CDR3nt: TGTGCCAGCAGTTTAGGGGACACCAGTAATGAAAAACTGTTTTTT

d_gene: TRBD2
len: 16
j_gene: TRBJ2-1
abundance: .
v_gene: TRBV7-8
CDR3aa: CASSSGTTGTTNEQFF
CDR3nt: TGTGCCAGCAGCTCAGGCACCACCGGGACTACCAATGAGCAGTTCTTC

d_gene: TRBD1
len: 16
j_gene: TRBJ2-4
abundance: .
v_gene: TRBV5-4
CDR3aa: CASSLQGAESKNIQYF
CDR3nt: TGTGCCAGCAGCTTGCAGGGGGCAGAGTCCAAAAACATTCAGTACTTC

d_gene: TRBD2
len: 16
j_gene: TRBJ2-7
abundance: .
v_gene: TRBV20-1
CDR3aa: CSASGRLGLAAYEQYF
CDR3nt: TGCAGTGCTAGTGGCCGTTTGGGACTAGCGGCTTACGAGCAGTACTTC

d_gene: .
len: 16
j_gene: TRBJ2-1
abundance: .
v_gene: TRBV28
CDR3aa: CASSLLQRVSYNEQFF
CDR3nt: TGTGCCAGCAGTTTACTACAGAGAGTCTCCTACAATGAGCAGTTCTTC

d_gene: TRBD2
len: 17
j_gene: TRBJ2-5
abundance: .
v_gene: TRBV28
CDR3aa: CASRPRTSGRQQETQYF
CDR3nt: TGTGCCAGCAGACCCCGGACTAGCGGGAGACAACAAGAGACCCAGTACTTC

d_gene: .
len: 11
j_gene: TRBJ1-2
abundance: .
v_gene: TRBV12-3/TRBV12-4
CDR3aa: CASKGGYGYTF
CDR3nt: TGTGCCAGCAAAGGCGGGTATGGCTACACCTTC

d_gene: .
len: 13
j_gene: TRBJ2-7
abundance: .
v_gene: TRBV30
CDR3aa: CAWSPRQPHEQYF
CDR3nt: TGTGCCTGGAGTCCCCGACAGCCCCACGAGCAGTACTTC

d_gene: TRBD2
len: 14
j_gene: TRBJ2-7
abundance: .
v_gene: TRBV4-2
CDR3aa: CASSRSGRAYEQYF
CDR3nt: TGTGCCAGCAGCCGGAGCGGGAGGGCCTACGAGCAGTACTTC

d_gene: TRBD1
len: 15
j_gene: TRBJ1-4
abundance: few
v_gene: TRBV4-2
CDR3aa: CASSQGDRGDEKLFF
CDR3nt: TGTGCCAGCAGCCAAGGGGACAGGGGGGATGAAAAACTGTTTTTT

d_gene: TRBD2
len: 14
j_gene: TRBJ2-7
abundance: .
v_gene: TRBV7-2
CDR3aa: CASSSTTSGYEQYF
CDR3nt: TGTGCCAGCAGTTCTACGACTAGCGGGTACGAGCAGTACTTC

d_gene: .
len: 15
j_gene: TRBJ2-3
abundance: once
v_gene: TRBV5-1
CDR3aa: CASSLGGASTDTQYF
CDR3nt: TGCGCCAGCAGCTTGGGGGGAGCGAGCACAGATACGCAGTATTTT

d_gene: .
len: 11
j_gene: TRBJ2-1
abundance: .
v_gene: TRBV28
CDR3aa: CASTGYNEQFF
CDR3nt: TGTGCCAGCACGGGTTACAATGAGCAGTTCTTC

d_gene: .
len: 13
j_gene: TRBJ1-4
abundance: .
v_gene: TRBV4-3
CDR3aa: CASSQDSGEKLFF
CDR3nt: TGCGCCAGCAGCCAAGATAGTGGTGAAAAACTGTTTTTT

d_gene: .
len: 14
j_gene: TRBJ2-7
abundance: .
v_gene: TRBV5-1
CDR3aa: CASSPGRPSYEQYF
CDR3nt: TGCGCCAGCAGCCCAGGGCGACCCTCCTACGAGCAGTACTTC

d_gene: TRBD1
len: 15
j_gene: TRBJ2-2
abundance: .
v_gene: TRBV5-4
CDR3aa: CASSHTGGITGELFF
CDR3nt: TGTGCCAGCAGCCACACAGGGGGAATCACGGGGGAGCTGTTTTTT

d_gene: TRBD1
len: 16
j_gene: TRBJ1-2
abundance: .
v_gene: TRBV6-4
CDR3aa: CASSDSNRGKAYGYTF
CDR3nt: TGTGCCAGCAGTGACTCAAACAGGGGGAAAGCCTATGGCTACACCTTC

d_gene: .
len: 14
j_gene: TRBJ1-2
abundance: .
v_gene: TRBV19
CDR3aa: CASSISINSYGYTF
CDR3nt: TGTGCCAGTAGTATCTCGATAAACAGCTATGGCTACACCTTC

d_gene: .
len: 14
j_gene: TRBJ2-1
abundance: .
v_gene: TRBV11-2
CDR3aa: CASSKAPSHNEQFF
CDR3nt: TGTGCCAGCAGCAAAGCCCCCTCCCACAATGAGCAGTTCTTC

d_gene: .
len: 14
j_gene: TRBJ2-1
abundance: .
v_gene: TRBV30
CDR3aa: CAWRRGLLNNEQFF
CDR3nt: TGTGCCTGGAGACGGGGTCTCCTAAACAATGAGCAGTTCTTC

d_gene: TRBD1
len: 14
j_gene: TRBJ1-2
abundance: .
v_gene: TRBV28
CDR3aa: CASSLMDRAYGYTF
CDR3nt: TGTGCCAGCAGTTTAATGGACAGGGCCTATGGCTACACCTTC

d_gene: .
len: 13
j_gene: TRBJ1-6
abundance: few
v_gene: TRBV6-4
CDR3aa: CASSDAGNSPLHF
CDR3nt: TGTGCCAGCAGTGACGCCGGGAATTCACCCCTCCACTTT

d_gene: .
len: 12
j_gene: TRBJ1-1
abundance: .
v_gene: TRBV5-6
CDR3aa: CASSLGRIGAFF
CDR3nt: TGTGCCAGCAGCTTGGGGAGAATAGGAGCTTTCTTT

d_gene: TRBD1
len: 14
j_gene: TRBJ1-1
abundance: .
v_gene: TRBV10-3
CDR3aa: CAMAAGQGGVEAFF
CDR3nt: TGTGCCATGGCTGCGGGACAGGGGGGCGTTGAAGCTTTCTTT

d_gene: TRBD2
len: 16
j_gene: TRBJ2-7
abundance: .
v_gene: TRBV28
CDR3aa: CASSLGGLAGAYEQYF
CDR3nt: TGTGCCAGCAGTTTGGGGGGACTAGCGGGAGCCTACGAGCAGTACTTC

d_gene: .
len: 12
j_gene: TRBJ1-2
abundance: .
v_gene: TRBV6-5
CDR3aa: CASSTGIYGYTF
CDR3nt: TGTGCCAGCAGCACAGGGATCTATGGCTACACCTTC

d_gene: TRBD1
len: 15
j_gene: TRBJ2-6
abundance: .
v_gene: TRBV19
CDR3aa: CASSPTGFGANVLTF
CDR3nt: TGTGCCAGTAGTCCGACAGGGTTTGGGGCCAACGTCCTGACTTTC

d_gene: TRBD2
len: 15
j_gene: TRBJ2-7
abundance: .
v_gene: TRBV9
CDR3aa: CASSASSGSNYEQYF
CDR3nt: TGTGCCAGCAGCGCCTCTAGCGGGTCAAACTACGAGCAGTACTTC

d_gene: .
len: 16
j_gene: TRBJ1-4
abundance: many
v_gene: TRBV11-2
CDR3aa: CASSNHPRIQGEKLFF
CDR3nt: TGTGCCAGCAGCAATCACCCCAGGATCCAGGGAGAAAAACTGTTTTTT

d_gene: TRBD1
len: 15
j_gene: TRBJ2-1
abundance: .
v_gene: TRBV27
CDR3aa: CASKHPGQGYNEQFF
CDR3nt: TGTGCCAGCAAACACCCGGGACAGGGATACAATGAGCAGTTCTTC

d_gene: TRBD2
len: 15
j_gene: TRBJ2-3
abundance: .
v_gene: TRBV4-3
CDR3aa: CASSVSGRTTDTQYF
CDR3nt: TGCGCCAGCAGCGTCAGCGGGAGAACCACAGATACGCAGTATTTT

d_gene: TRBD1
len: 15
j_gene: TRBJ2-7
abundance: .
v_gene: TRBV11-2
CDR3aa: CASSRHRGRSYEQYF
CDR3nt: TGTGCCAGCAGCCGTCACAGGGGGCGCTCCTACGAGCAGTACTTC

d_gene: TRBD1
len: 17
j_gene: TRBJ1-4
abundance: .
v_gene: TRBV4-3
CDR3aa: CASSQEIGGQGNEKLFF
CDR3nt: TGCGCCAGCAGCCAAGAAATTGGGGGACAGGGTAATGAAAAACTGTTTTTT

d_gene: .
len: 14
j_gene: TRBJ1-1
abundance: .
v_gene: TRBV3-1/TRBV3-2
CDR3aa: CASSQETGQSWAFF
CDR3nt: TGTGCCAGCAGCCAAGAGACTGGTCAGTCTTGGGCTTTCTTT

d_gene: .
len: 13
j_gene: TRBJ2-4
abundance: .
v_gene: TRBV12-3/TRBV12-4
CDR3aa: CASSLGGIGIQYF
CDR3nt: TGTGCCAGCAGTTTAGGGGGCATCGGCATTCAGTACTTC

d_gene: TRBD1
len: 14
j_gene: TRBJ2-7
abundance: .
v_gene: TRBV29-1
CDR3aa: CSVENPGTGPEQYF
CDR3nt: TGCAGCGTTGAAAATCCCGGGACAGGGCCCGAGCAGTACTTC

d_gene: TRBD1
len: 14
j_gene: TRBJ2-5
abundance: .
v_gene: TRBV18
CDR3aa: CASSPGQGLGTQYF
CDR3nt: TGTGCCAGCTCACCGGGACAGGGACTCGGGACCCAGTACTTC

d_gene: TRBD1
len: 14
j_gene: TRBJ2-3
abundance: once
v_gene: TRBV5-1
CDR3aa: CASSSTGGVDTQYF
CDR3nt: TGCGCCAGCAGTTCTACAGGGGGCGTGGATACGCAGTATTTT

d_gene: .
len: 14
j_gene: TRBJ2-1
abundance: few
v_gene: TRBV5-1
CDR3aa: CASSLDGRRDEQFF
CDR3nt: TGCGCCAGCAGCTTGGATGGACGCAGGGATGAGCAGTTCTTC

d_gene: .
len: 16
j_gene: TRBJ2-7
abundance: many
v_gene: TRBV28
CDR3aa: CASCPSGAESSYEQYF
CDR3nt: TGTGCCAGCTGCCCTTCAGGGGCTGAAAGCTCCTACGAGCAGTACTTC